This T cell receptor beta chain was obtained from a study of siplizumab effects on memory and regulatory T cells. Study-level points and caveats: Unstimulated subset assignment was obtained for only a minor fraction of alloreactive clones. Mappable CD4+ clones that were alloreactive averaged approximately 69% Treg-derived with siplizumab versus 25% to 30% in controls.

Germline CDR1 reads KGHSH; CDR2 reads LQKENI. With 3 bases clipped from V and 4 bases from J, the junction kept 13 bases outside the gene matches. This CDR3 has 18 amino acids. Note on this clone: The antigen remains undetermined.

Per sample, about 10^5 TCR templates underwent assay. Data came from immunoSEQ multiplex PCR; TCRdb stores just in-frame clones and leaves some out. The sample shows about 100,000 clones, 85% to 95% of them seen only once. The sequence was collected from a human donor in good health. The rearrangement links TRBV18 to TRBJ1-5, with 9 bases matching TRBD1. Sequenced material: non-Treg CD4+ T cells sorted from blood. CDR3 in amino acids: CASSPTKISGTGNQPQHF. The CDR3 region has the DNA TGTGCCAGCTCACCGACCAAAATTTCCGGGACAGGGAATCAGCCCCAGCATTTT. The full variable domain, its missing parts supplied by reference TRBV18 and TRBJ1-5, is NAGVMQNPRHLVRRRGQEARLRCSPMKGHSHVYWYRQLPEEGLKFMVYLQKENIIDESGMPKERFSAEFPKEGPSILRIQQVVRGDSAAYFCASSPTKISGTGNQPQHFGDGTRLSIL.